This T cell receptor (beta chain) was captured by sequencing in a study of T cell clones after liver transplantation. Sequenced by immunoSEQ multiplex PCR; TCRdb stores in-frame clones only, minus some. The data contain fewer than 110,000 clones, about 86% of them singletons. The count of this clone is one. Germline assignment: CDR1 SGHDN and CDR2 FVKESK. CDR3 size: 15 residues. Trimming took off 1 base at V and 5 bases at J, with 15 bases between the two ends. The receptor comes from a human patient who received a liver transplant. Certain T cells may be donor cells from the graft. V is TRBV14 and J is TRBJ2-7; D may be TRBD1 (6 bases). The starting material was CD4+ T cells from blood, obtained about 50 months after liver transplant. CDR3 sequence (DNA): TGTGCCAGCAGCCAAGGAGGGAACAGGGTCCACGAGCAGTACTTC. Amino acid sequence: CASSQGGNRVHEQYF. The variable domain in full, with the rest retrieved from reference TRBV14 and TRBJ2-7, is EAGVTQFPSHSVIEKGQTVTLRCDPISGHDNLYWYRRVMGKEIKFLLHFVKESKQDESGMPNNRFLAERTGGTYSTLKVQPAELEDSGVYFCASSQGGNRVHEQYFGPGTRLTVT.